Each of the 21 T cell receptor beta chains below was sequenced from the same sample in a study of blood T cell repertoires in COVID-19. The protocol was immunoSEQ multiplex PCR, while the TCRdb copy is restricted to in-frame clones and leaves out a portion. This table has about 360,000 clones, 88% appearing once. The sequenced sample was PBMCs or T cells enriched from blood (not recorded which). Receptor source: a woman aged 35 to 49 with acute COVID-19.

This sequence joins TRBV7-8 and TRBJ2-3, with D possibly TRBD2 on 7 matching bases. The germline V gene has CDR1 SGHVS and CDR2 FQNEAQ. The CDR3 runs 16 residues. Trimming shortened V by 1 base and J by 2 bases, and 13 bases separated the two germline ends. For the CDR3, the DNA is TGTGCCAGCAGCTTAGTCGCGGGGGCCGCCACAGATACGCAGTATTTT. It translates to CASSLVAGAATDTQYF.

The gene calls are TRBV2 and TRBJ1-6, with D maybe TRBD1 (6 bases). The CDR3 has 13 residues. Germline V lookup: CDR1 SNHLY, CDR2 FYNNEI. The germline V and J ends were trimmed by 7 bases and 9 bases, with 13 bases remaining between them. CDR3 nucleotide sequence: TGTGCCAGCACAGACAGGTCGGGTTCACCCCTCCACTTT. This codes for CASTDRSGSPLHF.

This rearrangement joins TRBV6-5 to TRBJ1-2; D may be TRBD1 (5 bases). V was pared by 0 bases and J by 8 bases, with 10 bases between. The CDR3 totals 13 residues. Germline CDR1 MNHEY, CDR2 SVGAGI. The CDR3 nucleotides read TGTGCCAGCAGTTACTCCGGGGGAGAAGGCTACACCTTC. This translates into CASSYSGGEGYTF.

V usage is TRBV18 and J usage is TRBJ2-1, with D possibly matching TRBD2 (6 bases). This CDR3 contains 15 residues. Germline loops: CDR1 KGHSH, CDR2 LQKENI. V was trimmed by 0 bases and J by 5 bases, leaving 11 bases between them. As DNA, the CDR3 is TGTGCCAGCTCACCACCCGGGGGTATCCACAATGAGCAGTTCTTC. This translates into CASSPPGGIHNEQFF.

The chain recombines TRBV6-5 with TRBJ2-7; 14 nucleotides line up with TRBD2. Germline V gene data show CDR1 as MNHEY and CDR2 as SVGAGI. The V and J ends lost 5 bases and 10 bases, in that order; junction bases with no gene match: 4. The CDR3 extends over 13 amino acids. The CDR3 sequence is CASSTGLAGAQYF. The CDR3 DNA reads TGTGCCAGCAGTACGGGACTAGCGGGGGCCCAGTACTTC.

J is TRBJ2-7 and V is TRBV7-9; D perhaps matches TRBD2 (6 bases). This CDR3 comprises 16 residues. Germline V gene sequence: CDR1 SEHNR, CDR2 FQNEAQ (reference sequence). With 5 bases removed from V and 1 base from J, the gap between germline ends came to 18 bases. CDR3: CASSPSVGQESYEQYF. CDR3 nucleotide sequence: TGTGCCAGCAGCCCTAGCGTTGGCCAGGAATCCTACGAGCAGTACTTC.

The rearrangement uses TRBV5-1 and TRBJ2-3; 10 positions match TRBD2. V dropped 1 base and J dropped 4; count of bases not matched to a gene: 6. The CDR3 sequence is 16 residues long. Germline V gives CDR1 SGHRS, CDR2 YFSETQ. The CDR3 coding sequence is TGCGCCAGCAGCTTGCAGAGCGGGGGGGCCCCAGATACGCAGTATTTT. Amino acids: CASSLQSGGAPDTQYF. Variable domain in full (rest from reference TRBV5-1 and TRBJ2-3): KAGVTQTPRYLIKTRGQQVTLSCSPISGHRSVSWYQQTPGQGLQFLFEYFSETQRNKGNFPGRFSGRQFSNSRSEMNVSTLELGDSALYLCASSLQSGGAPDTQYFGPGTRLTVL.

This clone showed up just a few times. The chain uses TRBV5-1 and TRBJ1-6, with D uncertain. V shed 3 bases and J shed 14 bases, with 21 bases lying between them. The CDR3 is 15 residues long. Germline V gene lookup returns CDR1 SGHRS and CDR2 YFSETQ. In DNA, the CDR3 is TGCGCCAGCAGCTCGTATTATGACTCCGGAGGGACCCTCCACTTT. Translated: CASSSYYDSGGTLHF.

V gene TRBV3-1 (or the pseudogene TRBV3-2) combines with J gene TRBJ1-2; 9 nucleotides line up with TRBD1. CDR3 length equals 15 residues. After removal of 4 bases from V and 3 bases from J, the junction contained 6 bases not matched to a gene. Germline V lookup: CDR1 LGHDT, CDR2 YNNKEL (reference sequence). The CDR3 sequence: CASSPPTGGYYGYTF. Here the CDR3 DNA reads TGTGCCAGCAGCCCCCCGACAGGGGGGTACTATGGCTACACCTTC.

This chain uses TRBV2 with TRBJ1-2, with 12 positions matching TRBD1. V shed 5 bases, J shed 7 bases, and the junction held 8 bases outside the gene matches. The germline gives CDR1 SNHLY, CDR2 FYNNEI. CDR3 length: 15 residues. CDR3 in DNA: TGTGCCAGCAGTACCCCGGGACAGGGGGCAGGTGGCTACACCTTC. This encodes CASSTPGQGAGGYTF.

The rearrangement joins TRBV9 to TRBJ1-1; a weak D match, TRBD1 (5 bases). Between the trimmed V and J ends, which lost 3 bases and 7 bases, there was a span of 13 bases. Germline-derived CDR1 and CDR2 are SGDLS and YYNGEE. This CDR3 contains 13 residues. CDR3 sequence reads: CASSAEKTVEAFF. DNA of the CDR3: TGTGCCAGCAGCGCAGAGAAGACAGTTGAAGCTTTCTTT.

Turning to this clone: The sample carries other DNA sequences with the same CDR3. This chain joins TRBV3-1 (or the pseudogene TRBV3-2) and TRBJ1-1; TRBD1 aligns across 10 bases. CDR1 and CDR2 from the germline V gene are LGHDT and YNNKEL (reference sequence). The junction had 3 bases not matched to a gene; V was cut back by 1 base and J by 4 bases. The CDR3 length is 15 residues. CDR3 sequence: CASSQVGQGGTEAFF. The CDR3 DNA is TGTGCCAGCAGCCAAGTCGGACAGGGGGGCACTGAAGCTTTCTTT.

V and J are TRBV30 and TRBJ1-5; possible D gene TRBD1, 5 bases. The germline V gene encodes CDR1 GTSNPN and CDR2 SVGIG (reference sequence). The CDR3 runs to 13 residues. Trimming took 4 bases from V and 7 from J, leaving 14 bases between them. CDR3 protein: CAWNVGGEQPQHF. CDR3 DNA sequence: TGTGCCTGGAATGTGGGGGGAGAACAGCCCCAGCATTTT.

J is TRBJ2-7 and V is TRBV4-1; 8 bases agree with TRBD1. V lost 0 bases and J lost 6; bases outside the gene matches: 10. Germline values: CDR1 MGHRA, CDR2 YSYEKL. This CDR3 spans 16 amino acids. CDR3 region: CASSQEGRAGGGEQYF. The CDR3 DNA reads as TGCGCCAGCAGCCAAGAAGGGCGGGCAGGGGGCGGCGAGCAGTACTTC.

Here the CDR3 reads CASSPGDSSKGQFF. Here the CDR3 DNA reads TGTGCCAGCAGCCCAGGGGACAGTTCAAAGGGGCAGTTCTTC. The chain links TRBV7-9 to TRBJ2-1, with 7 bases that match TRBD1. Germline CDR1 is SEHNR and CDR2 is FQNEAQ (reference sequence). The CDR3 has 14 amino acids. V lost 5 bases to trimming and J lost 12 bases; unmatched junction nucleotides: 13.

The chain is built from TRBV5-4 and TRBJ1-1; D is uncertain. There are 11 residues in the CDR3. Per the germline V gene, CDR1 is SGHNT and CDR2 is YYREEE (reference sequence). V was clipped by 3 bases and J by 7 bases, with 7 bases between them. CDR3 sequence (DNA): TGTGCCAGCAGCTCTGAGAGTGAAGCTTTCTTT. As protein: CASSSESEAFF.

The chain employs TRBV3-1 (or the pseudogene TRBV3-2) and TRBJ1-1; no reliable D call. Trimming took 0 bases from V and 5 from J, leaving 7 bases between them. The CDR3 is made up of 13 amino acids. CDR1 is LGHDT, CDR2 YNNKEL, per germline (reference sequence). Here the CDR3 reads CASSQDTGTEAFF. CDR3 in DNA: TGTGCCAGCAGCCAAGATACGGGGACTGAAGCTTTCTTT.

This clone was counted once. The chain couples TRBV6-5 to TRBJ2-7, with 9 positions matching TRBD1. The V and J ends lost 5 bases and 4 bases, in that order; junction bases with no gene match: 6. This CDR3 contains 14 residues. CDR1 is MNHEY and CDR2 is SVGAGI in the germline V gene. The CDR3 reads CASSPTGGVYEQYF. Here the CDR3 DNA reads TGTGCCAGCAGTCCGACAGGGGGGGTATACGAGCAGTACTTC.

On this clone: Other DNA sequences in this sample translate to the same CDR3. This chain uses TRBV19 with TRBJ1-2; D is undetermined. The CDR3 runs to 15 residues. Germline lookup yields CDR1 LNHDA and CDR2 SQIVND (reference sequence). Trimming left V 1 base short and J 0 bases short, with 9 bases between. This chain's CDR3 is CASSIGTPANYGYTF. The CDR3 DNA follows: TGTGCCAGTAGTATAGGAACCCCGGCTAACTATGGCTACACCTTC.

This rearrangement joins TRBV5-1 to TRBJ1-1, with a possible D match to TRBD1 (6 bases). CDR1 and CDR2 from the germline V gene are SGHRS and YFSETQ. The CDR3 is made up of 15 amino acids. V was cut by 0 bases and J by 1 base, with 10 bases left in between. The CDR3 nucleotides read TGCGCCAGCAGCTTGGTAGCGGGGGCGAACACTGAAGCTTTCTTT. Amino acids: CASSLVAGANTEAFF.

The chain links TRBV5-1 to TRBJ1-2, with unresolved D. The germline V gene encodes CDR1 SGHRS and CDR2 YFSETQ. The CDR3 has 14 residues. Between the trimmed V and J ends, which lost 7 bases and 6 bases, there was a span of 19 bases. CDR3 in DNA: TGCGCCAGCGCCGTCGGTCCGTTCCCAAATGGCTACACCTTC. Its protein is CASAVGPFPNGYTF. Using reference TRBV5-1 and TRBJ1-2 for the parts outside the CDR3, the full variable domain is KAGVTQTPRYLIKTRGQQVTLSCSPISGHRSVSWYQQTPGQGLQFLFEYFSETQRNKGNFPGRFSGRQFSNSRSEMNVSTLELGDSALYLCASAVGPFPNGYTFGSGTRLTVV.